A single sample is the source of the 23 T cell receptor beta chains below, sequenced in a study of cytomegalovirus exposure and HLA in healthy donors. The primer mix had 60 Vbeta and 13 Jbeta primers. Assay used: immunoSEQ multiplex PCR; TCRdb lists only in-frame clones, some missing. The sample has 150,000 or so clones, roughly 80% seen once. Input material: PBMCs. The receptors were sampled from a woman between 40 and 50 years old in good health and CMV-seronegative.

Here the CDR3 DNA reads TGCGCCAGCAGCCAAGGAGCCCTAGGGGGAGCGACGGAGACCCAGTACTTC. Protein: CASSQGALGGATETQYF. The chain couples TRBV4-1 to TRBJ2-5, with D perhaps matching TRBD1 (6 bases). The germline gives CDR1 MGHRA, CDR2 YSYEKL. The germline V and J ends were trimmed by 1 base and 5 bases, with 20 bases remaining between them. The CDR3 is 17 amino acids.

CDR3 nucleotide sequence: TGCGCCAGCAGACTACAGGGGGCGGAGGGAAAACTGTTTTTT. Translation gives CASRLQGAEGKLFF. The J gene is TRBJ1-4, the V gene TRBV5-1; 9 positions agree with TRBD1. CDR3 length equals 14 residues. V was clipped by 5 bases and J by 10 bases; unmatched bases: 9. In germline, CDR1 is SGHRS, CDR2 YFSETQ.

V gene TRBV10-3 combines with J gene TRBJ2-5; TRBD1 is a possible D gene (6 bases). The germline V gene encodes CDR1 ENHRY and CDR2 SYGVKD. Trimming took 0 bases from V and 0 from J, leaving 14 bases between them. The CDR3 contains 17 residues. CDR3 sequence: CAISESYPRDNQETQYF. CDR3 coding DNA: TGTGCCATCAGTGAGTCGTACCCAAGGGACAACCAAGAGACCCAGTACTTC.

The chain carries TRBV9 and TRBJ1-1, with a weak D call TRBD1 (5 bases). V was shortened by 1 base and J by 3 bases, with 13 bases between the two germline ends. This CDR3 contains 15 residues. Germline values: CDR1 SGDLS, CDR2 YYNGEE. The CDR3 sequence: CASSVQGYKDTEAFF. The CDR3 DNA reads as TGTGCCAGCAGCGTACAGGGTTACAAGGACACTGAAGCTTTCTTT.

The chain joins TRBV10-3 to TRBJ1-2; 8 positions match TRBD1. This CDR3 region has 16 residues. Germline V lookup: CDR1 ENHRY, CDR2 SYGVKD. The junction had 10 bases not matched to a gene; V was cut back by 5 bases and J by 2 bases. CDR3 residues: CAISLGTGKGNYGYTF. In DNA form, the CDR3 reads TGTGCCATCAGTTTAGGGACAGGAAAAGGGAACTATGGCTACACCTTC.

In this sample, this clone turned up a few times. V usage is TRBV5-4 and J usage is TRBJ2-1; 8 bases are a match to TRBD2. Germline V gene sequence: CDR1 SGHNT, CDR2 YYREEE (reference sequence). This CDR3 has 15 residues. V dropped 5 bases and J dropped 7; count of bases not matched to a gene: 11. The CDR3 region is CASSTQREIGNEQFF. CDR3 coding DNA: TGTGCCAGCAGTACCCAGCGGGAGATTGGTAATGAGCAGTTCTTC.

The chain carries TRBV5-8 and TRBJ2-1; TRBD2 agrees at 13 bases. Germline trimming cut 1 base from V and 9 bases from J; bases unmatched to any gene: 10. CDR1 and CDR2 (germline): SGHTS, YDEGEE. The CDR3 length is 17 residues. This CDR3 is CASSLNLGTSGTVEQFF. The DNA of the CDR3 is TGTGCCAGCAGCTTGAATCTGGGGACTAGCGGGACCGTTGAGCAGTTCTTC.

The chain links TRBV7-2 to TRBJ1-6, with D perhaps matching TRBD1 (5 bases). The CDR3 is 18 amino acids. Germline CDR1 SGHTA, CDR2 FQGNSA. Trimming took off 6 bases at V and 7 bases at J, with 25 bases between the two ends. DNA for the CDR3: TGTGCCAGCAGGAAGGTTTTCGGGACTCTCTCCAAAAATTCACCCCTCCACTTT. It encodes CASRKVFGTLSKNSPLHF.

The chain carries TRBV6-5 and TRBJ1-2, with 8 nucleotides matching TRBD1. CDR1 MNHEY and CDR2 SVGAGI come from the germline V gene. The CDR3 consists of 13 residues. The ends lost 5 bases at V and 3 bases at J; junction bases unmatched: 2. CDR3 coding DNA: TGTGCCAGCAGTCCACAGGGGGACTATGGCTACACCTTC. Translating gives CASSPQGDYGYTF.

The rearrangement uses TRBV6-1 and TRBJ2-4; possible D gene TRBD1, 6 bases. The CDR3 spans 17 residues. Germline V gives CDR1 MNHNS, CDR2 SASEGT. Trimming cost V 1 base and J 0 bases, with 13 bases left between them. CDR3 coding DNA: TGTGCCAGCAGTGAAGAACTAGGGACATTAGCCAAAAACATTCAGTACTTC. Its translation: CASSEELGTLAKNIQYF.

This rearrangement joins TRBV13 to TRBJ1-6; D might be TRBD1 (5 bases). The CDR3 totals 15 residues. Germline CDR1 is PRHDT and CDR2 is FYEKMQ (reference sequence). V was clipped by 5 bases and J by 8 bases, with 16 bases between them. As DNA, the CDR3 is TGTGCCAGCAGCGTTGGCCGGGGGGTTCATTCACCCCTCCACTTT. This gives the protein CASSVGRGVHSPLHF.

This clone was detected only a few times. J is TRBJ1-2 and V is TRBV5-1; D is uncertain. The V end was cut by 2 bases, the J end by 0 bases, with 8 bases between. This CDR3 comprises 14 residues. CDR1 and CDR2 (germline): SGHRS, YFSETQ. Here the CDR3 DNA reads TGCGCCAGCAGCTTAACGAGCACTAACTATGGCTACACCTTC. Protein sequence: CASSLTSTNYGYTF.

This clone was detected only once. CDR3 coding DNA: TGTGCCAGCAGTGAACTGGACAGGGGGGTTCGGGCTGAAGCTTTCTTT. Translated, it gives CASSELDRGVRAEAFF. The chain uses TRBV2 and TRBJ1-1; TRBD1 matches at 10 bases. Germline trimming cut 2 bases from V and 6 bases from J; bases unmatched to any gene: 9. Germline CDR1 and CDR2: SNHLY and FYNNEI. The CDR3 contains 16 residues.

The chain combines TRBV5-1 with TRBJ2-6; weak D call: TRBD2 (6 bases). Germline CDR1 is SGHRS and CDR2 is YFSETQ. Trimming took 2 bases from V and 12 from J, leaving 18 bases between them. The CDR3 totals 15 residues. The chain's CDR3 is CASSFSLGGSAVLTF. The CDR3, as DNA: TGCGCCAGCAGCTTCTCGTTGGGGGGATCAGCCGTCCTGACTTTC. The variable domain in full, completed from reference TRBV5-1 and TRBJ2-6, reads KAGVTQTPRYLIKTRGQQVTLSCSPISGHRSVSWYQQTPGQGLQFLFEYFSETQRNKGNFPGRFSGRQFSNSRSEMNVSTLELGDSALYLCASSFSLGGSAVLTFGAGSRLTVL.

The chain recombines TRBV19 with TRBJ1-4; 8 bases align to TRBD1. The V segment lost 4 bases and the J segment 7 bases; nucleotides outside the gene matches: 11. In germline, CDR1 is LNHDA, CDR2 SQIVND (reference sequence). The CDR3 runs 16 residues. The CDR3 sequence is CASSTRPQGAVEKLFF. CDR3 in DNA: TGTGCCAGTAGTACCCGACCGCAGGGGGCGGTTGAAAAACTGTTTTTT.

This clone was counted once. This rearrangement joins TRBV7-9 to TRBJ2-7, with D unclear. The CDR3 spans 13 residues. The germline V and J ends were trimmed by 1 base and 6 bases, with 10 bases remaining between them. Per the germline V gene, CDR1 is SEHNR and CDR2 is FQNEAQ (reference sequence). The CDR3 loop is CASSLVPLPEQYF. CDR3 sequence (DNA): TGTGCCAGCAGCTTAGTGCCACTACCCGAGCAGTACTTC.

The chain joins TRBV7-2 to TRBJ2-3, with TRBD2 as a possible D gene (5 bases). The CDR3 runs to 13 residues. Deletions cut 6 bases from V and 5 bases from J, with 12 bases between. Germline V gives CDR1 SGHTA, CDR2 FQGNSA. CDR3 residues: CASSPLSGDTQYF. The CDR3 coding sequence is TGTGCCAGCAGTCCCCTCAGCGGAGATACGCAGTATTTT. The full variable domain, completed using reference TRBV7-2 and TRBJ2-3, is GAGVSQSPSNKVTEKGKDVELRCDPISGHTALYWYRQSLGQGLEFLIYFQGNSAPDKSGLPSDRFSAERTGGSVSTLTIQRTQQEDSAVYLCASSPLSGDTQYFGPGTRLTVL.

This rearrangement joins TRBV28 to TRBJ2-7; tentatively, D is TRBD2 (7 bases). V was cut by 2 bases and J by 6 bases, with 17 bases left in between. In germline, CDR1 is MDHEN, CDR2 SYDVKM. CDR3 length: 15 residues. CDR3 loop: CASSLRGAALGEQYF. The CDR3 DNA sequence: TGTGCCAGCAGTTTACGGGGGGCGGCCTTGGGCGAGCAGTACTTC.

The CDR3 DNA reads as TGTGCCAGCGCTCTACAGAGCCTAAATGAAAAACTGTTTTTT. This translates into CASALQSLNEKLFF. The chain employs TRBV13 and TRBJ1-4; no reliable D call. Germline V gene lookup returns CDR1 PRHDT and CDR2 FYEKMQ (reference sequence). V was cut by 8 bases and J by 5 bases, with 15 bases left in between. CDR3 length: 14 residues. The complete variable domain, with remaining parts taken from reference TRBV13 and TRBJ1-4, reads AAGVIQSPRHLIKEKRETATLKCYPIPRHDTVYWYQQGPGQDPQFLISFYEKMQSDKGSIPDRFSAQQFSDYHSELNMSSLELGDSALYFCASALQSLNEKLFFGSGTQLSVL.

This clone turned up a few times. The CDR3 sequence: CAWSLAGAETQYF. Here the CDR3 DNA reads TGTGCCTGGAGTCTAGCGGGAGCAGAGACCCAGTACTTC. J is TRBJ2-5 and V is TRBV30, with 10 bases that match TRBD2. Per the germline V gene, CDR1 is GTSNPN and CDR2 is SVGIG (reference sequence). J lost 4 bases, V lost 2 bases, and 1 base had no gene match. The CDR3 has 13 residues.

V usage is TRBV28 and J usage is TRBJ1-1; a weak D match, TRBD1 (6 bases). The CDR3 runs to 15 residues. Germline V gene data show CDR1 as MDHEN and CDR2 as SYDVKM. Trimming stripped 6 bases from V and 3 bases from J, with 17 bases between. CDR3: CASSPMGGGHTEAFF. The CDR3 coding sequence is TGTGCCAGCAGCCCAATGGGAGGGGGTCACACTGAAGCTTTCTTT.

The CDR3 protein is CASSQDARRGSSYNEQFF. In DNA form, the CDR3 reads TGTGCCAGCAGCCAAGATGCGCGGCGGGGGAGCTCCTACAATGAGCAGTTCTTC. V and J are TRBV4-2 and TRBJ2-1, with 7 bases matching TRBD2. CDR1 and CDR2 from the germline V gene are LGHNA and YNFKEQ. Losses at the gene ends were 0 bases for V and 0 bases for J; bases not matched to a gene: 8. The CDR3 spans 18 residues.

The J gene is TRBJ2-7, the V gene TRBV5-1, with TRBD1 identical over 10 bases. V trimming: 1 base; J trimming: 6 bases; junction bases outside the gene matches: 4. Germline CDR1 is SGHRS and CDR2 is YFSETQ. The CDR3 is 14 amino acids. The CDR3 sequence is CASSLLTGGSEQYF. In nucleotides, the CDR3 is TGCGCCAGCAGCTTGCTGACAGGGGGCAGCGAGCAGTACTTC.